These 18 T cell receptor beta chains originate from one sample sequenced in a study of CD8 T cells in ankylosing spondylitis. Each CDR3 protein is one row after TCRdb ran MiXCR on the 5' RACE reads. The sample includes 150,000 to 250,000 distinct CDR3 sequences, about 13% seen only once; the top ten take about 17%. The sequencing input was blood, either unsorted or a sorted T cell fraction (not recorded which). These receptors originate from a male donor with ankylosing spondylitis or in good health (not recorded which).

This clonotype was picked up a small number of times. V is TRBV4-2 and J is TRBJ2-1; 11 bases agree with TRBD2. CDR3 length equals 18 residues. The V gene's germline CDR1 is LGHNA and CDR2 YNFKEQ. The J segment lost 8 bases and the V segment lost 0 bases, leaving 12 bases of the junction unmatched. The CDR3 DNA is TGTGCCAGCAGCCAAGAAAGGGCCCGGACTAGCGGGTATGATGAGCAGTTCTTC. It encodes CASSQERARTSGYDEQFF.

The J gene is TRBJ1-6, the V gene TRBV4-1; possible D gene TRBD1, 5 bases. CDR3 size: 14 residues. Trimming took off 0 bases at V and 10 bases at J, with 10 bases between the two ends. Per germline, CDR1 MGHRA and CDR2 YSYEKL. Here the CDR3 DNA reads TGCGCCAGCAGCCAAGACAGGGTTAAGTCACCCCTCCACTTT. Residues: CASSQDRVKSPLHF.

The sample holds a few counts of this clonotype. The chain is built from TRBV5-1 and TRBJ2-3; 8 bases fit TRBD2. CDR1 is SGHRS and CDR2 is YFSETQ in the germline V gene. There are 16 residues in the CDR3. V lost 4 bases, J lost 1 base, and 8 bases stayed unmatched. CDR3 amino acids: CASSPTSGSGTDTQYF. As DNA, the CDR3 is TGCGCCAGCAGCCCGACAAGCGGGAGTGGCACAGATACGCAGTATTTT.

This clonotype has at least ten counts. This chain connects TRBV12-3 or TRBV12-4 to TRBJ2-5; D possibly uses TRBD1 or TRBD2 (5 bases each). The CDR3 covers 13 residues. V was cut by 8 bases and J by 1 base, with 11 bases left in between. The chain's CDR3 is CASGERGQETQYF. CDR3 DNA: TGTGCCAGCGGGGAGAGGGGCCAAGAGACCCAGTACTTC.

This clonotype has a count of ten or more. V gene TRBV29-1 combines with J gene TRBJ2-3, with 14 nucleotides matching TRBD2. The V gene end was trimmed by 6 bases and the J gene end by 4 bases; junction bases not matched to a gene: 6. The CDR3 has 15 residues. Germline V lookup: CDR1 SQVTM, CDR2 ANQGSEA. The CDR3 sequence is CSVLGLAGAPDTQYF. DNA of the CDR3: TGCAGCGTCCTGGGACTAGCGGGAGCCCCAGATACGCAGTATTTT.

This clonotype showed up just a few times. The chain joins TRBV24-1 to TRBJ2-2; D not resolved. Germline assignment: CDR1 KGHDR and CDR2 SFDVKD. V was pared by 1 base and J by 6 bases, with 2 bases between. This CDR3 contains 12 residues. The CDR3 reads CATSDFPGELFF. The CDR3 bases are TGTGCCACCAGTGATTTCCCCGGGGAGCTGTTTTTT.

This clonotype occurred many times. The chain joins TRBV4-1 to TRBJ1-1; tentative D call: TRBD1 (5 bases). Trimming stripped 3 bases from V and 0 bases from J, with 11 bases between. Per the germline V gene, CDR1 is MGHRA and CDR2 is YSYEKL. The CDR3 loop spans 15 amino acids. In nucleotides, the CDR3 is TGCGCCAGCAGCCATGGGGGTTTTTTGAACACTGAAGCTTTCTTT. It specifies CASSHGGFLNTEAFF.

The CDR3: CASSLAGNSYEQYF. The CDR3 bases are TGCGCCAGCAGCTTGGCCGGCAACTCCTACGAGCAGTACTTC. The chain carries TRBV5-1 and TRBJ2-7; D not resolved. The CDR3 runs to 14 residues. Per germline, CDR1 SGHRS and CDR2 YFSETQ. V lost 0 bases and J lost 0, with 7 bases in between.

This clonotype was recorded at least ten times. CDR3 bases: TGTGCCAGCAGTTACTCAGAAGTCAATGAGCAGTTCTTC. This gives the protein CASSYSEVNEQFF. The rearrangement uses TRBV6-6 and TRBJ2-1; D is unclear. Germline assignment: CDR1 MNHNY and CDR2 SVGAGI (reference sequence). With 0 bases removed from V and 6 bases from J, the gap between germline ends came to 6 bases. The CDR3 runs 13 residues.

The chain employs TRBV20-1 and TRBJ2-5; 10 bases are shared with TRBD2. The CDR3 is 14 residues long. The V segment lost 3 bases and the J segment 5 bases; nucleotides outside the gene matches: 6. CDR1 and CDR2 from the germline V gene are DFQATT and SNEGSKA (reference sequence). This CDR3 is CSARSGRAPETQYF. The CDR3 region has the DNA TGCAGTGCTAGGAGCGGGAGGGCCCCGGAGACCCAGTACTTC.

This clonotype has more than one count but fewer than ten. V is TRBV9 and J is TRBJ2-7; a weak D match, TRBD2 (6 bases). The germline CDR1 and CDR2 sequences are SGDLS and YYNGEE. V gave up 0 bases and J gave up 5 bases, with 12 bases separating them. The CDR3 runs to 14 residues. The CDR3 DNA reads as TGTGCCAGCAGCGTAGGGAGGGCGAGGGACGAGCAGTACTTC. Translated: CASSVGRARDEQYF.

The J gene is TRBJ2-1, the V gene TRBV29-1, with D possibly being TRBD2 (5 bases). The germline V and J ends were trimmed by 1 base and 6 bases, with 16 bases remaining between them. Looked up from germline, CDR1 is SQVTM and CDR2 is ANQGSEA. The CDR3 loop spans 15 amino acids. CDR3 loop: CSVEGGPFFSNEQFF. The CDR3 coding sequence is TGCAGCGTTGAAGGCGGGCCGTTCTTTAGCAATGAGCAGTTCTTC.

This clonotype was observed many times. The rearrangement links TRBV5-5 to TRBJ2-1, with D maybe TRBD2 (6 bases). CDR1 and CDR2 (germline): SGHKS, YYEKEE (reference sequence). This CDR3 region has 15 residues. Trimming left V 0 bases short and J 4 bases short, with 11 bases between. CDR3 protein: CASSLALARYNEQFF. Here the CDR3 DNA reads TGTGCCAGCAGCTTGGCGCTAGCGCGATACAATGAGCAGTTCTTC.

Only a few counts were recorded for this clonotype. The CDR3, as DNA: TGTGCCTGGAGTGTTGGGCAGCCGGATACGCAGTATTTT. Amino acid sequence: CAWSVGQPDTQYF. This chain connects TRBV30 to TRBJ2-3; D remains unclear. Germline CDR1 GTSNPN, CDR2 SVGIG (reference sequence). The V and J ends lost 0 bases and 6 bases respectively, with 10 bases between them. The CDR3 runs 13 residues. The full variable domain, with the rest looked up from reference TRBV30 and TRBJ2-3, is SQTIHQWPATLVQPVGSPLSLECTVEGTSNPNLYWYRQAAGRGLQLLFYSVGIGQISSEVPQNLSASRPQDRQFILSSKKLLLSDSGFYLCAWSVGQPDTQYFGPGTRLTVL.

The V and J genes are TRBV12-3 or TRBV12-4 and TRBJ2-1; 11 nucleotides match TRBD2. Trimming at V came to 8 bases and at J to 8 bases, leaving 11 bases not matched to a gene. The CDR3 has 15 amino acids. The CDR3 coding sequence is TGTGCCAGCCTCCGTAGGGCTAGCGGGGGGTATGAGCAGTTCTTC. Its protein is CASLRRASGGYEQFF.

This clonotype was seen ten or more times. CDR3 coding DNA: TGTGCCAGCAGCTTAGCGGGGGGGCCGGGGGATACGCAGTATTTT. The encoded protein is CASSLAGGPGDTQYF. V usage is TRBV7-9 and J usage is TRBJ2-3; weak D call: TRBD2 (7 bases). The CDR3 spans 15 residues. Germline V gene lookup returns CDR1 SEHNR and CDR2 FQNEAQ (reference sequence). V lost 0 bases and J 6 bases, leaving 13 bases between the germline ends.

The chain employs TRBV7-2 and TRBJ2-5, with TRBD2 matching 9 bases. Trimming cost V 5 bases and J 5 bases; bases outside gene matches: 15. The CDR3 covers 17 residues. The germline gives CDR1 SGHTA, CDR2 FQGNSA. The CDR3 bases are TGTGCCAGCAGCCCCCGTCTGGCGGGAGGGCCGGGTGAGACCCAGTACTTC. This codes for CASSPRLAGGPGETQYF.

This sequence joins TRBV18 and TRBJ2-7, with TRBD2 as a possible D gene (6 bases). Trimming shortened V by 3 bases and J by 4 bases, and 10 bases separated the two germline ends. The CDR3 is 13 amino acids. Germline-derived CDR1 and CDR2 are KGHSH and LQKENI. CDR3: CASSPPGRYEQYF. CDR3 bases: TGTGCCAGCTCACCCCCCGGGAGATACGAGCAGTACTTC.